Following are 15 T cell receptor beta chains from one sample sequenced in a study of cytomegalovirus exposure and HLA in healthy donors. Primers: 60 Vbeta forward and 13 Jbeta reverse. TCRdb's table, derived via immunoSEQ multiplex PCR, lists solely in-frame clones and lacks some. Counted here are about 180,000 clones, about 75% occurring once; the ten biggest clones make up around 2.5%. Sequencing was done on a sample of PBMCs. The source is a female donor in good health and CMV-seronegative.

The chain recombines TRBV5-1 with TRBJ2-1; tentatively, D is TRBD2 (6 bases). V shed 3 bases and J shed 7 bases, with 14 bases lying between them. There are 14 residues in the CDR3. Germline V gene lookup returns CDR1 SGHRS and CDR2 YFSETQ. The CDR3 here is CASSYSSGENEQFF. The DNA for the CDR3 is TGCGCCAGCAGCTACTCATCGGGGGAAAATGAGCAGTTCTTC.

The J gene is TRBJ1-1, the V gene TRBV5-8; 7 positions agree with TRBD1. Germline V lookup: CDR1 SGHTS, CDR2 YDEGEE. The CDR3 is made up of 15 amino acids. The trim removed 1 base at V and 2 bases at J, leaving 5 bases unmatched. The CDR3 DNA is TGTGCCAGCAGCTTGAGGGGACAGATTAACACTGAAGCTTTCTTT. It codes for CASSLRGQINTEAFF.

In this sample, this clone turned up a few times. This chain connects TRBV7-3 to TRBJ2-1; 7 bases agree with TRBD2. Germline V gives CDR1 SGHTA, CDR2 FQGTGA. The CDR3 extends over 14 amino acids. After removal of 8 bases from V and 8 bases from J, the junction contained 12 bases not matched to a gene. CDR3 residues: CASSWAGARDEQFF. DNA of the CDR3: TGTGCCAGCTCCTGGGCGGGAGCTAGGGATGAGCAGTTCTTC.

The chain recombines TRBV5-8 with TRBJ2-3, with TRBD2 identical over 11 bases. This CDR3 spans 16 amino acids. CDR1 and CDR2 (germline): SGHTS, YDEGEE. V lost 5 bases, J lost 4 bases, and 9 bases stayed unmatched. CDR3 coding DNA: TGTGCCAGCAGGTCCTGGACTAGCGGGCGGCCAGATACGCAGTATTTT. Translated, it gives CASRSWTSGRPDTQYF.

The gene calls are TRBV7-9 and TRBJ2-5; D gene ambiguous. Trimming cost V 3 bases and J 7 bases, with 6 bases left between them. CDR1 is SEHNR, CDR2 FQNEAQ, per germline (reference sequence). This CDR3 spans 11 amino acids. The CDR3 here is CASSFPGTQYF. The CDR3 coding sequence is TGTGCCAGCAGCTTTCCGGGGACCCAGTACTTC. The full variable domain, its missing parts supplied by reference TRBV7-9 and TRBJ2-5, is DTGVSQNPRHKITKRGQNVTFRCDPISEHNRLYWYRQTLGQGPEFLTYFQNEAQLEKSRLLSDRFSAERPKGSFSTLEIQRTEQGDSAMYLCASSFPGTQYFGPGTRLLVL.

The chain is built from TRBV29-1 and TRBJ1-1, with D unresolved. Trimming took off 4 bases at V and 14 bases at J, with 17 bases between the two ends. The CDR3 is 11 amino acids. Germline lookup yields CDR1 SQVTM and CDR2 ANQGSEA. CDR3 sequence reads: CSVAEGPAAFF. The CDR3, as DNA: TGCAGCGTTGCAGAGGGTCCGGCAGCGTTCTTT.

The sample holds a few counts of this clone. CDR3 in amino acids: CASSLDWGGEQFF. DNA for the CDR3: TGTGCCAGCAGCTTAGATTGGGGAGGTGAGCAGTTCTTC. V and J are TRBV7-8 and TRBJ2-1; possibly TRBD2 for D (6 bases). Trimming took off 1 base at V and 9 bases at J, with 10 bases between the two ends. This CDR3 contains 13 residues. Germline assignment: CDR1 SGHVS and CDR2 FQNEAQ.

V usage is TRBV4-3 and J usage is TRBJ2-7; perhaps TRBD2 as D (6 bases). Germline CDR1 LGHNA, CDR2 YSLEER. With 1 base removed from V and 6 bases from J, the gap between germline ends came to 16 bases. This CDR3 is 15 amino acids long. The CDR3 nucleotides read TGCGCCAGCAGCCAAGTCACGGGAGAAGGCCTCGAGCAGTACTTC. This codes for CASSQVTGEGLEQYF.

V and J are TRBV7-2 and TRBJ2-7; 14 bases fit TRBD2. Per the germline V gene, CDR1 is SGHTA and CDR2 is FQGNSA. CDR3 length equals 15 residues. V lost 7 bases and J lost 4; bases outside the gene matches: 6. The CDR3 protein is CASTLGLAGAYEQYF. As DNA, the CDR3 is TGTGCCAGCACCCTGGGACTAGCGGGAGCTTACGAGCAGTACTTC.

The chain links TRBV11-2 to TRBJ2-1, with TRBD2 matching over 7 bases. The germline CDR1 and CDR2 sequences are SGHAT and FQNNGV. This CDR3 is built from 14 residues. With 4 bases clipped from V and 7 bases from J, the junction kept 7 bases outside the gene matches. Here the CDR3 DNA reads TGTGCCAGCAGCTCCCTACTGGGAGGGAATGAGCAGTTCTTC. This sequence encodes CASSSLLGGNEQFF. Using reference TRBV11-2 and TRBJ2-1 for the parts outside the CDR3, the full variable domain is EAGVAQSPRYKIIEKRQSVAFWCNPISGHATLYWYQQILGQGPKLLIQFQNNGVVDDSQLPKDRFSAERLKGVDSTLKIQPAKLEDSAVYLCASSSLLGGNEQFFGPGTRLTVL.

This chain connects TRBV7-9 to TRBJ2-1, with D possibly being TRBD2 (6 bases). The CDR3 runs 17 residues. Germline CDR1 is SEHNR and CDR2 is FQNEAQ (reference sequence). V was pared by 1 base and J by 0 bases, with 13 bases between. In DNA, the CDR3 is TGTGCCAGCAGCTTAGGATGGGGGGTCAGCTCCTACAATGAGCAGTTCTTC. This sequence encodes CASSLGWGVSSYNEQFF.

The rearrangement links TRBV28 to TRBJ2-2; 7 bases align to TRBD1. The germline V gene encodes CDR1 MDHEN and CDR2 SYDVKM. This CDR3 is 14 amino acids long. The trim removed 2 bases at V and 7 bases at J, leaving 4 bases unmatched. The CDR3: CASSLTGVVGELFF. CDR3 coding DNA: TGTGCCAGCAGTTTAACAGGGGTGGTCGGGGAGCTGTTTTTT. The full variable domain, rest sourced from reference TRBV28 and TRBJ2-2, is DVKVTQSSRYLVKRTGEKVFLECVQDMDHENMFWYRQDPGLGLRLIYFSYDVKMKEKGDIPEGYSVSREKKERFSLILESASTNQTSMYLCASSLTGVVGELFFGEGSRLTVL.

This chain uses TRBV11-1 with TRBJ1-2; 9 bases match TRBD1. The CDR3 loop spans 14 amino acids. V gave up 5 bases and J gave up 8 bases; unmatched junction bases: 9. Germline V gene lookup returns CDR1 SGHAT and CDR2 FQDESV (reference sequence). This CDR3 is CASSQQGQGNGYTF. DNA for the CDR3: TGTGCCAGCAGCCAACAGGGACAGGGAAACGGCTACACCTTC. Looking up the rest from reference TRBV11-1 and TRBJ1-2 gives the full variable domain: EAEVAQSPRYKITEKSQAVAFWCDPISGHATLYWYRQILGQGPELLVQFQDESVVDDSQLPKDRFSAERLKGVDSTLKIQPAELGDSAMYLCASSQQGQGNGYTFGSGTRLTVV.

This chain joins TRBV13 and TRBJ2-2, with TRBD2 matching 9 bases. Trimming removed 3 bases from V and 5 bases from J; junction bases left unmatched: 4. Germline V gene sequence: CDR1 PRHDT, CDR2 FYEKMQ (reference sequence). The CDR3 consists of 15 residues. CDR3 sequence: CASSLRGGFTGELFF. DNA of the CDR3: TGTGCCAGCAGCTTGCGGGGGGGTTTTACCGGGGAGCTGTTTTTT.

The chain couples TRBV7-2 to TRBJ2-3, with a weak D call TRBD1 (6 bases). The CDR3 spans 16 residues. Germline V gives CDR1 SGHTA, CDR2 FQGNSA. Trimming cost V 5 bases and J 0 bases, with 15 bases left between them. The DNA for the CDR3 is TGTGCCAGCAGCAGTAGGGGACACCCTAGCACAGATACGCAGTATTTT. Translated: CASSSRGHPSTDTQYF.